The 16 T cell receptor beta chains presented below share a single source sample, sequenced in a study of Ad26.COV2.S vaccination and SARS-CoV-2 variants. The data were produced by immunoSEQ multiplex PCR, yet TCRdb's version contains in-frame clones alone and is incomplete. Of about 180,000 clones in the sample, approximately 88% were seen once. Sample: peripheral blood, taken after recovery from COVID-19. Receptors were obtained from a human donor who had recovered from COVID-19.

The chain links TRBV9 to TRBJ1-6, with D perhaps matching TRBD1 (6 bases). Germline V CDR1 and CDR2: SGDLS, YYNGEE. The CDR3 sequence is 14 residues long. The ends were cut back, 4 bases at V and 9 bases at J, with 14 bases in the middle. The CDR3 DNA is TGTGCCAGCAGCTCAGAACAGGGAGGTTCACCCCTCCACTTT. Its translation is CASSSEQGGSPLHF.

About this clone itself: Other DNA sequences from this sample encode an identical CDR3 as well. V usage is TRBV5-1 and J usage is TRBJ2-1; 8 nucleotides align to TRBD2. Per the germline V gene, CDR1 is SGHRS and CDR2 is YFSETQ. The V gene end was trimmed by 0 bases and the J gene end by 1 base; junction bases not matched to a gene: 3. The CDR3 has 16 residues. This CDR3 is CASSLVSSGSYNEQFF. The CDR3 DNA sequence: TGCGCCAGCAGCTTGGTATCTAGCGGGTCCTACAATGAGCAGTTCTTC.

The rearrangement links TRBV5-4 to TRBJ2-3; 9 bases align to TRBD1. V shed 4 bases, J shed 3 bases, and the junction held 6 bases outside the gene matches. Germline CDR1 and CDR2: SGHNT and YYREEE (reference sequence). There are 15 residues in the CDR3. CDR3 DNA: TGTGCCAGCAGCCTGGGACAGGGAACGACAGATACGCAGTATTTT. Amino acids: CASSLGQGTTDTQYF.

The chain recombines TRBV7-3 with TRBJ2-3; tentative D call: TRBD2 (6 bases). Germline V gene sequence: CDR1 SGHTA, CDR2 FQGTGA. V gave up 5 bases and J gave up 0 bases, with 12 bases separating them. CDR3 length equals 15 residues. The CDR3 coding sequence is TGTGCCAGCAGCCGCGGGGCGGGTAGCACAGATACGCAGTATTTT. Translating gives CASSRGAGSTDTQYF.

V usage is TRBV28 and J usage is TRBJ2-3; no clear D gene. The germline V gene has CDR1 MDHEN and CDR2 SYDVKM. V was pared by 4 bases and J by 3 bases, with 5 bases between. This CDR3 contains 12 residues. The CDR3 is CASSSGTDTQYF. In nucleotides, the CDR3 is TGTGCCAGCAGTTCGGGTACAGATACGCAGTATTTT.

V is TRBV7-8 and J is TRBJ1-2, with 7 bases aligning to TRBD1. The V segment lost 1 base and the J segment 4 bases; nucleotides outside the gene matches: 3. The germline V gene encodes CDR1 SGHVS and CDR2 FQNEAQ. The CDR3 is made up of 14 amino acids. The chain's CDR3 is CASSLEGQTYGYTF. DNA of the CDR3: TGTGCCAGCAGCTTAGAGGGACAGACCTATGGCTACACCTTC.

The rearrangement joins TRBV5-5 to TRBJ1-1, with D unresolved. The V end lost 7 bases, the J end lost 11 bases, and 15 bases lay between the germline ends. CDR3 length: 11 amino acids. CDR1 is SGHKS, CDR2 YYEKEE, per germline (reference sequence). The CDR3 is CASLGGVAAFF. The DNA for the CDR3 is TGTGCCAGCTTGGGTGGGGTGGCGGCTTTCTTT.

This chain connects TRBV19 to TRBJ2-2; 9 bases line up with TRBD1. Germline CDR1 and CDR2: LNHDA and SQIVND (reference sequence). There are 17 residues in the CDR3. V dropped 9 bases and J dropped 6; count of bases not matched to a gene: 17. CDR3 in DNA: TGTGCCAGCGAGTCCTATCCGGGACAGGGAGAGGCCGGGGAGCTGTTTTTT. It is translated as CASESYPGQGEAGELFF.

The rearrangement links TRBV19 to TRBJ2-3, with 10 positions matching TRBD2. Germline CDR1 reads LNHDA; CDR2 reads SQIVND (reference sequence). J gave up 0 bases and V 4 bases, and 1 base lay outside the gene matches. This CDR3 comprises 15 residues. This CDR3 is CASSTSGSSTDTQYF. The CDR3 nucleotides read TGTGCCAGTAGTACTAGCGGGAGTAGCACAGATACGCAGTATTTT.

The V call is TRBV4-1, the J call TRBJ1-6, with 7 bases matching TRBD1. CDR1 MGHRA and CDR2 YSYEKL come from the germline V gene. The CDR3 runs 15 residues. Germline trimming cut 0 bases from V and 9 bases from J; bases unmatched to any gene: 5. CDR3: CASSQEGGHVSPLHF. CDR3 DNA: TGCGCCAGCAGCCAAGAAGGGGGCCATGTTTCACCCCTCCACTTT.

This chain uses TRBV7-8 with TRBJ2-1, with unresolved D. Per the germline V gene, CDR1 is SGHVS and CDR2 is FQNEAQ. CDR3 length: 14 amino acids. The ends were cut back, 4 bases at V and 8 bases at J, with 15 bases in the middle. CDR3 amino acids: CASSWARALDEQFF. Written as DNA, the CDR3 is TGTGCCAGCAGCTGGGCCCGCGCTCTGGATGAGCAGTTCTTC.

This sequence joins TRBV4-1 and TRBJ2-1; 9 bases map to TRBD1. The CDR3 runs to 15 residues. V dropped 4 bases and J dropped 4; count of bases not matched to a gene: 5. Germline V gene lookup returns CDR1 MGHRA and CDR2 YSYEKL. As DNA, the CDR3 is TGCGCCAGCAGCCGCCGGGACAGGGATTACAATGAGCAGTTCTTC. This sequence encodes CASSRRDRDYNEQFF.

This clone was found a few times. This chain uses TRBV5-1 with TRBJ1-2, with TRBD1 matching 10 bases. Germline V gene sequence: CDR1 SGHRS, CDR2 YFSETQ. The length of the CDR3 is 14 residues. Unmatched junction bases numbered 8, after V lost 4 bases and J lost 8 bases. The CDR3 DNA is TGCGCCAGCAGCGAGGACAGGGGGATAGAGGGCTACACCTTC. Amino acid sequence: CASSEDRGIEGYTF.

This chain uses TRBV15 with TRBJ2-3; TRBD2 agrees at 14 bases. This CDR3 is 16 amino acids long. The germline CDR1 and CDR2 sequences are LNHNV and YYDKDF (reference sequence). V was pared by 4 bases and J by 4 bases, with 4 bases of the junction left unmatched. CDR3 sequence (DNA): TGTGCCACCAGCACCCGGACTAGCGGGAGGCCAGATACGCAGTATTTT. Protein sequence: CATSTRTSGRPDTQYF. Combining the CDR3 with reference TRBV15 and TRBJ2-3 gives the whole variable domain DAMVIQNPRYQVTQFGKPVTLSCSQTLNHNVMYWYQQKSSQAPKLLFHYYDKDFNNEADTPDNFQSRRPNTSFCFLDIRSPGLGDTAMYLCATSTRTSGRPDTQYFGPGTRLTVL.

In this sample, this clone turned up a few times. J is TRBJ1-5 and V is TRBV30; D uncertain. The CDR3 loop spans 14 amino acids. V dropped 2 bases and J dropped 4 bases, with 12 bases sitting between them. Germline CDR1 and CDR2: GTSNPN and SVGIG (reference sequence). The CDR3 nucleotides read TGTGCCTGGAGTAGTCAGTCGGCGAATCAGCCCCAGCATTTT. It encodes CAWSSQSANQPQHF.

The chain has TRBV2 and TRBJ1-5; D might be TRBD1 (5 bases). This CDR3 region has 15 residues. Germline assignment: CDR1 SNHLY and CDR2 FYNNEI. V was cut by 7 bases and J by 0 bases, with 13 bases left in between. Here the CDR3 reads CASKFTGYSNQPQHF. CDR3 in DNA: TGTGCCAGCAAGTTCACAGGCTATAGCAATCAGCCCCAGCATTTT. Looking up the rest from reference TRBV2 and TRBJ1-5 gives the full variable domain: EPEVTQTPSHQVTQMGQEVILRCVPISNHLYFYWYRQILGQKVEFLVSFYNNEISEKSEIFDDQFSVERPDGSNFTLKIRSTKLEDSAMYFCASKFTGYSNQPQHFGDGTRLSIL.